These 28 T cell receptor beta chains share one sample of origin, sequenced in a study of OX40 agonist ivuxolimab in advanced cancers. The library was prepared using the immunoSEQ multiplex PCR assay. The immuneACCESS repertoire file appears here via TCRdb, limited to in-frame rearrangements. These files lack a portion of the clones; in checked studies, under half of the deficit traces to unresolved V genes, and the cause of the others is not known. The sample table shows 57,000 or so clones, and roughly 80% are seen once. The top ten clones comprise about 2.7% of the sample. Sequenced here: CD4+ or CD8+ T cells sorted from blood, sampled in a trial of the OX40 agonist ivuxolimab. The receptors derive from an adult with an advanced solid tumor such as melanoma, head and neck, liver or kidney cancer.

The sample holds a few counts of this clone. At the DNA level, this CDR3 is encoded by other sequences in the same sample as well. V gene TRBV9 combines with J gene TRBJ1-2; the D gene is possibly TRBD1 (5 bases). CDR1 and CDR2 from the germline V gene are SGDLS and YYNGEE. With 0 bases removed from V and 5 bases from J, the gap between germline ends came to 5 bases. CDR3 length equals 12 residues. The CDR3 is CASSVEGYGYTF. The CDR3 DNA sequence: TGTGCCAGCAGCGTAGAGGGGTATGGCTACACCTTC.

This chain's CDR3 is CASTQRGGDEKLFF. The CDR3 nucleotides read TGTGCCAGCACCCAAAGGGGGGGGGATGAAAAACTGTTTTTT. This chain uses TRBV6-6 with TRBJ1-4, with a tentative D call TRBD1 (6 bases). Germline loops: CDR1 MNHNY, CDR2 SVGAGI (reference sequence). V was trimmed by 7 bases and J by 6 bases, leaving 15 bases between them. CDR3 length equals 14 residues.

This chain connects TRBV15 to TRBJ2-7, with TRBD1 matching over 7 bases. After removal of 4 bases from V and 6 bases from J, the junction contained 9 bases not matched to a gene. The CDR3 consists of 14 residues. The germline CDR1 and CDR2 sequences are LNHNV and YYDKDF (reference sequence). CDR3 amino acids: CATSIDRARGEQYF. The CDR3 DNA sequence: TGTGCCACCAGCATCGACAGGGCCCGCGGCGAGCAGTACTTC.

V gene TRBV18 combines with J gene TRBJ2-1; 8 nucleotides agree with TRBD2. The J segment lost 3 bases and the V segment lost 3 bases, leaving 13 bases of the junction unmatched. Germline V CDR1 and CDR2: KGHSH, LQKENI. CDR3 length: 18 residues. This CDR3 reads CASSPNSASGQLYNEQFF. DNA for the CDR3: TGTGCCAGCTCACCGAATTCGGCTAGCGGGCAACTCTACAATGAGCAGTTCTTC.

V and J are TRBV30 and TRBJ2-5; D call uncertain. V was shortened by 3 bases and J by 9 bases, with 11 bases between the two germline ends. The germline gives CDR1 GTSNPN, CDR2 SVGIG (reference sequence). The CDR3 extends over 11 amino acids. The CDR3 coding sequence is TGTGCCTGGAGCGCCAGTCGGGCCCAGTACTTC. It is translated as CAWSASRAQYF.

This clone was counted between two and nine times. The chain employs TRBV5-1 and TRBJ1-6; D may be TRBD1 (5 bases). Germline CDR1 is SGHRS and CDR2 is YFSETQ. CDR3 length: 15 residues. Trimming took off 3 bases at V and 0 bases at J, with 7 bases between the two ends. Here the CDR3 DNA reads TGCGCCAGCAGCTACGGGGGCTCCTATAATTCACCCCTCCACTTT. It specifies CASSYGGSYNSPLHF.

The chain's CDR3 is CASSLRGATEAFF. The CDR3 DNA is TGTGCCAGCAGCTTACGGGGGGCCACTGAAGCTTTCTTT. This rearrangement joins TRBV7-3 to TRBJ1-1; tentatively, D is TRBD1 (6 bases). Germline CDR1 SGHTA, CDR2 FQGTGA. Trimming stripped 2 bases from V and 4 bases from J, with 8 bases between. CDR3 length: 13 amino acids.

This clone was recorded only once. This rearrangement joins TRBV7-6 to TRBJ2-3; D is perhaps TRBD2 (5 bases). Deletions cut 5 bases from V and 0 bases from J, with 9 bases between. The CDR3 runs 14 residues. Germline loops: CDR1 SGHVS, CDR2 FNYEAQ. CDR3 amino acids: CASSRGSSTDTQYF. In DNA, the CDR3 is TGTGCCAGCAGCCGAGGGAGTAGCACAGATACGCAGTATTTT.

The chain employs TRBV19 and TRBJ1-5; the D is unclear. CDR3 length equals 14 residues. Germline lookup yields CDR1 LNHDA and CDR2 SQIVND (reference sequence). Trimming shortened V by 4 bases and J by 3 bases, and 10 bases separated the two germline ends. The CDR3 sequence is CASSRLGSNQPQHF. CDR3 nucleotides: TGTGCCAGTAGTAGGCTGGGGTCCAATCAGCCCCAGCATTTT.

V usage is TRBV6-6 and J usage is TRBJ1-2; D possibly corresponds to TRBD1 (6 bases). CDR1 is MNHNY, CDR2 SVGAGI, per germline (reference sequence). The length of the CDR3 is 14 residues. Trimming shortened V by 8 bases and J by 4 bases, and 17 bases separated the two germline ends. CDR3 protein: CASRLGASSYGYTF. The CDR3 coding sequence is TGTGCCAGCCGGCTGGGGGCCAGCTCCTATGGCTACACCTTC.

The table lists this clone with a count of one. V usage is TRBV6-1 and J usage is TRBJ2-1; 8 positions agree with TRBD2. The ends lost 0 bases at V and 7 bases at J; junction bases unmatched: 5. From germline, CDR1 is MNHNS and CDR2 SASEGT. CDR3 size: 15 residues. This CDR3 is CASSEARGVLNEQFF. The CDR3 coding sequence is TGTGCCAGCAGTGAAGCGCGGGGGGTGCTGAATGAGCAGTTCTTC.

The rearrangement joins TRBV10-3 to TRBJ2-3; D assignment may be TRBD1 or TRBD2 (6 bases each). The CDR3 spans 14 residues. Germline assignment: CDR1 ENHRY and CDR2 SYGVKD. Trimming stripped 6 bases from V and 0 bases from J, with 10 bases between. CDR3 residues: CAIRQGGSTDTQYF. For the CDR3, the DNA is TGTGCCATCAGACAAGGGGGGAGCACAGATACGCAGTATTTT.

The CDR3 protein is CASSSRTGASPQFF. The DNA of the CDR3 is TGCGCCAGCAGCTCCCGGACAGGGGCTTCTCCTCAGTTCTTC. The V gene is TRBV4-3, the J gene TRBJ2-1; 9 bases are a match to TRBD1. Germline values: CDR1 LGHNA, CDR2 YSLEER. J lost 13 bases, V lost 5 bases, and 12 bases had no gene match. This CDR3 has 14 residues.

This chain connects TRBV5-1 to TRBJ1-3; D remains ambiguous. The germline V and J ends were trimmed by 0 bases and 1 base, with 8 bases remaining between them. Germline CDR1 SGHRS, CDR2 YFSETQ. The CDR3 covers 15 residues. CDR3 region: CASSLAGLSGNTIYF. CDR3 coding DNA: TGCGCCAGCAGCTTGGCCGGGTTGTCTGGAAACACCATATATTTT.

The gene calls are TRBV4-3 and TRBJ1-1, with D unresolved. The germline V and J ends were trimmed by 0 bases and 4 bases, with 9 bases remaining between them. In germline, CDR1 is LGHNA, CDR2 YSLEER. The CDR3 loop spans 14 amino acids. The CDR3: CASSQEGGSTEAFF. CDR3 in DNA: TGCGCCAGCAGCCAAGAAGGAGGGAGCACTGAAGCTTTCTTT.

The rearrangement joins TRBV6-5 to TRBJ1-2, with D perhaps matching TRBD1 (6 bases). Germline CDR1 and CDR2: MNHEY and SVGAGI. This CDR3 has 14 residues. V gave up 5 bases and J gave up 8 bases, with 18 bases separating them. The CDR3 spells CASSTRKGGQGYTF. CDR3 in DNA: TGTGCCAGCAGTACGAGAAAGGGGGGGCAAGGCTACACCTTC.

The chain employs TRBV5-1 and TRBJ1-1, with a possible D match to TRBD1 (6 bases). Trimming cost V 3 bases and J 3 bases, with 15 bases left between them. The V gene's germline CDR1 is SGHRS and CDR2 YFSETQ. This CDR3 has 15 amino acids. The CDR3 is CASSSMGGSHTEAFF. The CDR3 DNA is TGCGCCAGCAGCTCGATGGGGGGCTCGCACACTGAAGCTTTCTTT.

The CDR3 region has the DNA TGCGCCAGCAGCCAACACCATACGGCGGGGGGAACAGATACGCAGTATTTT. Amino acid sequence: CASSQHHTAGGTDTQYF. This chain uses TRBV4-3 with TRBJ2-3; 8 bases align to TRBD2. The germline CDR1 and CDR2 sequences are LGHNA and YSLEER. The V and J ends lost 2 bases and 3 bases, in that order; junction bases with no gene match: 10. This CDR3 contains 17 residues.

The chain employs TRBV5-1 and TRBJ1-1; TRBD1 matches at 7 bases. V shed 0 bases and J 3 bases; nucleotides not matched to a gene: 8. Germline-derived CDR1 and CDR2 are SGHRS and YFSETQ. The CDR3 length is 16 residues. The CDR3 bases are TGCGCCAGCAGCTTGGGGCCCCCCAGGGGGGACACTGAAGCTTTCTTT. As protein: CASSLGPPRGDTEAFF.

This clone is medium-sized (0.01 to 0.1%). J is TRBJ2-1 and V is TRBV7-8; no clear D. V was cut by 2 bases and J by 7 bases, with 9 bases left in between. The CDR3 extends over 13 amino acids. Germline CDR1 SGHVS, CDR2 FQNEAQ. Here the CDR3 DNA reads TGTGCCAGCAGCTTAAACTTCAGGAATGAGCAGTTCTTC. This translates into CASSLNFRNEQFF.

The genes are TRBV6-5 and TRBJ2-5; TRBD1 agrees at 8 bases. CDR1 is MNHEY, CDR2 SVGAGI, per germline. V was clipped by 6 bases and J by 2 bases; unmatched bases: 5. The CDR3 has 14 residues. Here the CDR3 DNA reads TGTGCCAGCAGCTACAGGACAGGGCAAGAGACCCAGTACTTC. Protein: CASSYRTGQETQYF.

Written as DNA, the CDR3 is TGCGCCAGCAGCCAACCGGGGGCGACCTACGAGCAGTACTTC. This codes for CASSQPGATYEQYF. The chain uses TRBV4-3 and TRBJ2-7; D might be TRBD1 or TRBD2, each matching 6 bases. The germline V gene encodes CDR1 LGHNA and CDR2 YSLEER. This CDR3 spans 14 amino acids. V lost 2 bases and J lost 2, with 10 bases in between.

This rearrangement joins TRBV6-5 to TRBJ1-2; 10 bases are a match to TRBD1. Germline values: CDR1 MNHEY, CDR2 SVGAGI. J was trimmed by 6 bases and V by 6 bases; bases with no gene match: 7. CDR3 size: 14 residues. DNA for the CDR3: TGTGCCAGCAGACCCGACAGGGGGCAAAATGGCTACACCTTC. It codes for CASRPDRGQNGYTF.

This chain connects TRBV2 to TRBJ2-2, with 12 bases matching TRBD2. The CDR3 is 16 amino acids. Germline assignment: CDR1 SNHLY and CDR2 FYNNEI. J was trimmed by 6 bases and V by 6 bases; bases with no gene match: 8. For the CDR3, the DNA is TGTGCCAGCAGGGATTCTAGCGGGAGGGCCCCCGGGGAGCTGTTTTTT. As protein: CASRDSSGRAPGELFF. Combining the CDR3 with reference TRBV2 and TRBJ2-2 gives the whole variable domain EPEVTQTPSHQVTQMGQEVILRCVPISNHLYFYWYRQILGQKVEFLVSFYNNEISEKSEIFDDQFSVERPDGSNFTLKIRSTKLEDSAMYFCASRDSSGRAPGELFFGEGSRLTVL.

The chain is built from TRBV5-1 and TRBJ1-3; D ambiguous. Germline values: CDR1 SGHRS, CDR2 YFSETQ. The CDR3 length is 15 residues. Trimming cost V 4 bases and J 1 base, with 12 bases left between them. The CDR3 loop is CASSAYPGSGNTIYF. The CDR3 DNA reads as TGCGCCAGCAGCGCCTACCCCGGATCTGGAAACACCATATATTTT.

Many counts were recorded for this clone. This chain uses TRBV5-6 with TRBJ2-7, with 11 bases aligning to TRBD2. Unmatched junction bases numbered 14, after V lost 3 bases and J lost 6 bases. Germline-derived CDR1 and CDR2 are SGHDT and YYEEEE. The CDR3 loop spans 17 amino acids. The CDR3 protein is CASSYTSGSGGVSEQYF. CDR3 coding DNA: TGTGCCAGCAGCTACACTAGCGGTAGCGGGGGGGTTAGCGAGCAGTACTTC.

The chain is built from TRBV2 and TRBJ2-5; D is undetermined. V was cut by 4 bases and J by 2 bases, with 8 bases left in between. The CDR3 contains 13 residues. Germline V gene lookup returns CDR1 SNHLY and CDR2 FYNNEI. This chain's CDR3 is CASSGTVQETQYF. In nucleotides, the CDR3 is TGTGCCAGCAGTGGGACGGTTCAAGAGACCCAGTACTTC.

The rearrangement links TRBV7-2 to TRBJ1-5; 7 bases align to TRBD1. With V trimmed by 2 bases and J by 6 bases, 4 bases remained unmatched. CDR1 is SGHTA and CDR2 is FQGNSA in the germline V gene. There are 14 residues in the CDR3. The CDR3 sequence is CASSLYRGGQPQHF. In DNA form, the CDR3 reads TGTGCCAGCAGCTTATACAGGGGCGGTCAGCCCCAGCATTTT.